What follows is one TCR beta chain and its context. Its specificity is unknown. CDR1 and CDR2 from the germline V gene are SGHNT and YYREEE (reference sequence). V was trimmed by 4 bases and J by 2 bases, leaving 12 bases between them. This CDR3 is built from 14 residues. This entry belongs to a study of cytomegalovirus exposure and HLA in healthy donors. Background on the study: As an earlier analysis found, about 179 million T cells yielded 95 million to 130 million unique TCR beta sequences. Regarding the study as a whole: Previous analysis showed most TCR beta V segments were productive about 90% or about 30% of the time.

Both 60 Vbeta primers and 13 Jbeta primers went into the PCR. The protocol was immunoSEQ multiplex PCR, while the TCRdb copy is restricted to in-frame clones and leaves out a portion. There are 180,000 or so clones in the sample; approximately 86% occur only once, and approximately 0.31% lies in the top ten. The receptor was isolated from a woman aged 30 to 39 in good health and CMV-seronegative. The sequenced sample was PBMCs. The chain is built from TRBV5-4 and TRBJ1-2, with a possible D match to TRBD1 (6 bases). The CDR3 region has the DNA TGTGCCAGCAGCCCTAATAGGGGGAACTATGGCTACACCTTC. The encoded protein is CASSPNRGNYGYTF.